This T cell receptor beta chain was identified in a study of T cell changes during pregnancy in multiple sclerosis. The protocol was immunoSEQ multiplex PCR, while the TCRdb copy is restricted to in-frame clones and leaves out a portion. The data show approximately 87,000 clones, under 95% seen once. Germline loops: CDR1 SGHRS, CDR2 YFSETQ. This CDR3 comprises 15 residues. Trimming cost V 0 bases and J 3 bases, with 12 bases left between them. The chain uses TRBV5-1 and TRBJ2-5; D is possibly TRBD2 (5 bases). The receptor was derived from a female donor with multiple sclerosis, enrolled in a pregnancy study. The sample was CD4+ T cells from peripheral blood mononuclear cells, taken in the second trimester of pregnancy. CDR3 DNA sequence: TGCGCCAGCAGCTTGGTAGCGTCAGAAAAAGAGACCCAGTACTTC. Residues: CASSLVASEKETQYF.